This TCR beta chain came from a study of cytomegalovirus exposure and HLA in healthy donors. Remarks on this clone: The antigen is not known.

This PCR relied on a set of 60 Vbeta primers and 13 Jbeta primers. Repertoires were generated with immunoSEQ multiplex PCR, while TCRdb's copy carries only in-frame clones and drops some. The sample yields hundreds of thousands of clones, more than 55% seen once. J was trimmed by 2 bases and V by 3 bases; bases with no gene match: 13. The V gene's germline CDR1 is WNHNN and CDR2 SYGVQD (reference sequence). This CDR3 region has 18 residues. Study outcomes and limitations: It was only CMV serostatus that was available as immune exposure information.

The specimen was PBMCs. This clonotype originated in a female donor in good health and CMV-seronegative. The chain links TRBV10-1 to TRBJ2-7; 10 positions agree with TRBD1. CDR3 DNA sequence: TGCGCCAGCAGTGAAAATCGGACAGGGGGAAAACCCCCCTACGAGCAGTACTTC. Its protein product is CASSENRTGGKPPYEQYF.